This TCR beta chain was retrieved from a study of neurological immune-mediated disorders. Study-level results: None of the CDR3 amino acid sequences of expanded clones were shared across subjects, and this suggested private repertoires in all groups. Patients with HTLV-1-associated myelopathy had the highest level of TCR clonal expansion, whereas patients with multiple sclerosis had the lowest level, falling beneath the level found in healthy controls.

The method for making cDNA was 5'RACE, and it used 10-nucleotide random UMIs. The output of every sequencing run exceeded 190 million TCR-beta sequences, derived from 15-18 subjects. MiXCR, run by TCRdb on the 5' RACE reads, gives a single entry per CDR3 protein. Of about 50,000 distinct CDR3 sequences listed, 9% to 12% are singletons. The CDR3 has 15 amino acids. Germline CDR1 and CDR2: SGHTA and FQGTGA. Trimming took off 4 bases at V and 5 bases at J, with 17 bases between the two ends. A word on this clonotype: Its antigen is unidentified.

The sample was PBMCs. The chain couples TRBV7-3 to TRBJ2-5; perhaps TRBD1 as D (5 bases). The sequence was obtained from a man aged 70-80 years with HTLV-1-associated myelopathy (HAM/TSP). The CDR3 region has the DNA TGTGCCAGCAGCTGGACATGGGTCGATGGGGAGACCCAGTACTTC. This encodes CASSWTWVDGETQYF. Drawing the rest from reference TRBV7-3 and TRBJ2-5, the complete variable domain is GAGVSQTPSNKVTEKGKYVELRCDPISGHTALYWYRQSLGQGPEFLIYFQGTGAADDSGLPNDRFFAVRPEGSVSTLKIQRTERGDSAVYLCASSWTWVDGETQYFGPGTRLLVL.